Presented here are 22 T cell receptor beta chains from one specimen sequenced in a study of T cell repertoires in cytomegalovirus infection. For these TCRs, the target antigens are not known. TCRdb itself ran the reads through MiXCR, one entry per CDR3 protein. The table has around 430,000 distinct CDR3 sequences, under 55% seen once. This specimen consisted of cultured PBMCs, obtained from culture after CMV antigen stimulation. Receptors originate from a human donor in good health (CMV status not recorded). Some clones in this sample may be carry-over from other donors' samples.

The gene calls are TRBV7-8 and TRBJ2-7; TRBD2 matches 9 bases. Per germline, CDR1 SGHVS and CDR2 FQNEAQ. V was pared by 4 bases and J by 0 bases, with 4 bases of the junction left unmatched. The CDR3 spans 15 residues. CDR3 nucleotides: TGTGCCAGCAGCTCGCCGGGACTAGCCTCCTACGAGCAGTACTTC. Translated: CASSSPGLASYEQYF.

V is TRBV7-2 and J is TRBJ1-1, with 8 bases aligning to TRBD1. The CDR3 runs to 15 residues. After removal of 5 bases from V and 1 base from J, the junction contained 6 bases not matched to a gene. Germline V gives CDR1 SGHTA, CDR2 FQGNSA. The CDR3 region is CASSPRTGWNTEAFF. The DNA of the CDR3 is TGTGCCAGCAGCCCCAGGACAGGGTGGAACACTGAAGCTTTCTTT.

This clonotype has only a few counts. The V and J genes are TRBV6-5 and TRBJ2-3; TRBD2 matches 7 bases. The CDR3 is 12 amino acids. CDR1 and CDR2 (germline): MNHEY, SVGAGI. J was trimmed by 4 bases and V by 11 bases; bases with no gene match: 6. The CDR3 region has the DNA TGTGCCTCAGGTCGGGGGGCAGATACGCAGTATTTT. Translated: CASGRGADTQYF.

The rearrangement links TRBV19 to TRBJ1-2; maybe TRBD1 (5 bases). Germline V lookup: CDR1 LNHDA, CDR2 SQIVND (reference sequence). The CDR3 is made up of 11 amino acids. This chain's CDR3 is CEEGCNYGYTF. CDR3 nucleotides: TGTGAAGAGGGGTGTAACTATGGCTACACCTTC.

The table lists this clonotype with a few counts. The J gene is TRBJ2-1, the V gene TRBV7-2; D may be TRBD1 (5 bases). This CDR3 has 14 amino acids. V gave up 4 bases and J gave up 4 bases, with 11 bases separating them. Per germline, CDR1 SGHTA and CDR2 FQGNSA. The CDR3 nucleotides read TGTGCCAGCAGCTCCCAAGGGGCATACAATGAGCAGTTCTTC. Translation: CASSSQGAYNEQFF.

This clonotype has only one observation. Germline and junction disagree at one end, which may indicate a read error. The chain couples TRBV7-2 to TRBJ2-7; 8 nucleotides line up with TRBD1. The CDR3 contains 14 residues. Germline lookup yields CDR1 SGHTA and CDR2 FQGNSA. The CDR3 loop is CASSQQGVDHELYF. The CDR3 DNA follows: TGTGCCAGCAGCCAACAGGGGGTCGATCACGAGCTGTACTTC.

This clonotype appeared many times. The chain employs TRBV7-2 and TRBJ1-5, with no clear D. This CDR3 contains 13 residues. V was pared by 1 base and J by 5 bases, with 6 bases between. Germline CDR1 reads SGHTA; CDR2 reads FQGNSA. CDR3 DNA sequence: TGTGCCAGCAGCTTAGGTTTGGATCAGCCCCAGCATTTT. This gives the protein CASSLGLDQPQHF.

The chain has TRBV27 and TRBJ1-1, with a weak D call TRBD1 (5 bases). This CDR3 is built from 15 residues. V was shortened by 0 bases and J by 5 bases, with 13 bases between the two germline ends. Germline CDR1 and CDR2: MNHEY and SMNVEV (reference sequence). The CDR3 loop is CASSLSVAGGTEAFF. CDR3 sequence (DNA): TGTGCCAGCAGTTTATCTGTGGCTGGGGGGACTGAAGCTTTCTTT.

In this sample, this clonotype turned up a few times. The V and J genes are TRBV12-3 or TRBV12-4 and TRBJ2-7; a possible D gene is TRBD2 (6 bases). The CDR3 sequence is 15 residues long. The germline V and J ends were trimmed by 2 bases and 6 bases, with 17 bases remaining between them. The CDR3 DNA sequence: TGTGCCAGCAGTTTATCCCCGGCGGTAGCGGTCGAGCAGTACTTC. This sequence encodes CASSLSPAVAVEQYF.

In this sample, this clonotype turned up a few times. This rearrangement joins TRBV7-2 to TRBJ1-6; D gene ambiguous. V dropped 8 bases and J dropped 13 bases, with 15 bases sitting between them. The CDR3 totals 12 residues. CDR1 is SGHTA, CDR2 FQGNSA, per germline. The CDR3 region has the DNA TGTGCCAGCGGCTACCAGAGCCTGCCCCTCCACTTT. Its protein is CASGYQSLPLHF. Combining the CDR3 with reference TRBV7-2 and TRBJ1-6 gives the whole variable domain GAGVSQSPSNKVTEKGKDVELRCDPISGHTALYWYRQSLGQGLEFLIYFQGNSAPDKSGLPSDRFSAERTGGSVSTLTIQRTQQEDSAVYLCASGYQSLPLHFGNGTRLTVT.

This chain links TRBV7-9 with TRBJ1-1, with no clear D. The V end lost 4 bases, the J end lost 0 bases, and 3 bases lay between the germline ends. Germline loops: CDR1 SEHNR, CDR2 FQNEAQ (reference sequence). The length of the CDR3 is 12 residues. CDR3 loop: CASSSMNTEAFF. CDR3 coding DNA: TGTGCCAGCAGCTCAATGAACACTGAAGCTTTCTTT.

V usage is TRBV5-1 and J usage is TRBJ2-1, with TRBD1 matching 9 bases. CDR3 length equals 15 residues. Germline CDR1 and CDR2: SGHRS and YFSETQ. The ends lost 0 bases at V and 5 bases at J; junction bases unmatched: 3. CDR3 loop: CASSLVRTGDNEQFF. CDR3 nucleotide sequence: TGCGCCAGCAGCTTGGTACGGACAGGGGACAATGAGCAGTTCTTC.

This clonotype was detected a few times. The rearrangement links TRBV7-9 to TRBJ2-3, with a tentative D call TRBD2 (6 bases). The germline V gene has CDR1 SEHNR and CDR2 FQNEAQ (reference sequence). Trimming left V 5 bases short and J 2 bases short, with 26 bases between. There are 19 residues in the CDR3. The CDR3 DNA sequence: TGTGCCAGCAGCAACCCTCAGGTGGCAAATCCGGGGGACACAGATACGCAGTATTTT. Protein product: CASSNPQVANPGDTDTQYF.

This clonotype was picked up a small number of times. This rearrangement joins TRBV12-3 or TRBV12-4 to TRBJ1-2; 8 nucleotides agree with TRBD1. V shed 6 bases, J shed 1 base, and the junction held 7 bases outside the gene matches. This CDR3 is 15 amino acids long. The CDR3: CASRRTGRGNYGYTF. DNA of the CDR3: TGTGCCAGCAGAAGGACAGGGAGGGGTAACTATGGCTACACCTTC.

This clonotype has more than one count but fewer than ten. The chain employs TRBV11-2 and TRBJ2-1, with 11 bases aligning to TRBD2. CDR3 size: 18 residues. Germline CDR1 SGHAT, CDR2 FQNNGV. V dropped 5 bases and J dropped 2; count of bases not matched to a gene: 11. This CDR3 is CASSRTLTSGTPYNEQFF. As DNA, the CDR3 is TGTGCCAGCAGCCGCACCCTGACTAGCGGGACCCCCTACAATGAGCAGTTCTTC. The whole variable domain, remainder taken from reference TRBV11-2 and TRBJ2-1, is EAGVAQSPRYKIIEKRQSVAFWCNPISGHATLYWYQQILGQGPKLLIQFQNNGVVDDSQLPKDRFSAERLKGVDSTLKIQPAKLEDSAVYLCASSRTLTSGTPYNEQFFGPGTRLTVL.

V is TRBV12-5 and J is TRBJ1-3; TRBD1 is a possible D gene (5 bases). Germline V lookup: CDR1 LGHNT, CDR2 FRNRAP. The CDR3 is made up of 16 amino acids. V dropped 0 bases and J dropped 3 bases, with 12 bases sitting between them. CDR3 nucleotide sequence: TGTGCTAGTGGTTTGGTACCAGGGCGTAATGGAAACACCATATATTTT. It yields the protein CASGLVPGRNGNTIYF.

The chain joins TRBV6-6 to TRBJ2-7; TRBD1 aligns across 7 bases. Trimming at V came to 4 bases and at J to 2 bases, leaving 5 bases not matched to a gene. Germline V gene lookup returns CDR1 MNHNY and CDR2 SVGAGI (reference sequence). The CDR3 extends over 14 amino acids. For the CDR3, the DNA is TGTGCCAGCAGTTCATACAGGGGCACCTACGAGCAGTACTTC. Its translation is CASSSYRGTYEQYF.

The gene calls are TRBV4-3 and TRBJ1-1; D perhaps matches TRBD1 (5 bases). The CDR3 sequence is 14 residues long. Germline V gives CDR1 LGHNA, CDR2 YSLEER. V lost 7 bases to trimming and J lost 3 bases, with 15 bases between them. The CDR3 sequence: CASTTGRGDTEAFF. The CDR3 bases are TGCGCCAGCACCACCGGGCGGGGGGACACTGAAGCTTTCTTT.

The chain uses TRBV7-9 and TRBJ2-1; D unclear. The CDR3 extends over 13 amino acids. The V end lost 5 bases, the J end lost 12 bases, and 17 bases lay between the germline ends. In germline, CDR1 is SEHNR, CDR2 FQNEAQ (reference sequence). The CDR3 spells CASSPPWPWGQFF. DNA for the CDR3: TGTGCCAGCAGCCCCCCGTGGCCGTGGGGGCAGTTCTTC.

The V and J genes are TRBV12-3 or TRBV12-4 and TRBJ1-2; D gene unclear. The CDR3 is 11 amino acids. Trimming stripped 5 bases from V and 8 bases from J, with 9 bases between. The CDR3 here is CASSVLGGYTF. CDR3 sequence (DNA): TGTGCCAGCAGTGTATTGGGGGGCTACACCTTC.

This clonotype has more than one count but fewer than ten. The V gene is TRBV6-1, the J gene TRBJ2-1; 7 bases fit TRBD2. The germline V gene has CDR1 MNHNS and CDR2 SASEGT. The CDR3 has 13 residues. The ends lost 3 bases at V and 9 bases at J; junction bases unmatched: 5. The CDR3 region is CASSEVAGAEQFF. In nucleotides, the CDR3 is TGTGCCAGCAGTGAGGTCGCGGGAGCTGAGCAGTTCTTC.

The chain recombines TRBV5-1 with TRBJ1-4; D unclear. Germline V gene data show CDR1 as SGHRS and CDR2 as YFSETQ. This CDR3 has 14 amino acids. V dropped 1 base and J dropped 5 bases, with 9 bases sitting between them. The CDR3 region is CASSLRGFNEKLFF. CDR3 DNA: TGCGCCAGCAGCTTGCGGGGTTTCAATGAAAAACTGTTTTTT.